The clone carrying this T cell receptor beta chain has only a few counts. These data come from a study of T cell responses to AZD1222 COVID-19 vaccine. With 2 bases removed from V and 5 bases from J, the gap between germline ends came to 13 bases. Germline values: CDR1 LGHNA, CDR2 YNFKEQ. There are 14 residues in the CDR3. TCRdb's table, derived via immunoSEQ multiplex PCR, lists solely in-frame clones and lacks some. The data show around 120,000 clones, 80% to 90% seen once. V is TRBV4-2 and J is TRBJ2-7, with D perhaps matching TRBD2 (6 bases). The sequence was obtained from an adult in good health. The source was peripheral blood, collected on day 0 of MenACWY control vaccination. The CDR3 region is CASSQTPREDEQYF. The CDR3, as DNA: TGTGCCAGCAGCCAAACGCCCAGGGAGGACGAGCAGTACTTC.